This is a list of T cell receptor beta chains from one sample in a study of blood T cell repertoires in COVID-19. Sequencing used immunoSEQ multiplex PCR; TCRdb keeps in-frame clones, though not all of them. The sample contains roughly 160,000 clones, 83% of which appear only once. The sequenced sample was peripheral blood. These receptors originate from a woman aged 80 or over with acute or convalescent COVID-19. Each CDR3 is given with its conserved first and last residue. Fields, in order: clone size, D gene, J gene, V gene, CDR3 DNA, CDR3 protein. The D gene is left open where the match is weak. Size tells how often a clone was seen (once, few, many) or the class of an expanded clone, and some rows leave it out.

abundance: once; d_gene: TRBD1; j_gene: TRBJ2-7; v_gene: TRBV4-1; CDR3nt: TGCGCCAGCAGCCAAACGGGACAGAGCTACGAGCAGTACTTC; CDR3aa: CASSQTGQSYEQYF
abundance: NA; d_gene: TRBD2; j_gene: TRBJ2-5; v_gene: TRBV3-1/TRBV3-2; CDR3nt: TGTGCCCCCCAACGGGCGGGGGGGGCGGGCACCCAGTACTTC; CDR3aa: CAPQRAGGAGTQYF
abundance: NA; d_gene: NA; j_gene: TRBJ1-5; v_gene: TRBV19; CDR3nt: TGTGCCAGTAGCCCATCAGGAGGGAATCAGCCCCAGCATTTT; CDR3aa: CASSPSGGNQPQHF
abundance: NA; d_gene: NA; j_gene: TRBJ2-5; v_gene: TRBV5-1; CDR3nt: TGCGCCAGCAGCTTGGATACTGCCCAAGAGACCCAGTACTTC; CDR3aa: CASSLDTAQETQYF
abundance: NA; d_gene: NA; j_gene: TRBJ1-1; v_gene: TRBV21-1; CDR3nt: TGTGCCAGCAGCAAAGAGGGAGGTTGGAAGGGGATGAACACTGAAGCTTTCTTT; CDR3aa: CASSKEGGWKGMNTEAFF
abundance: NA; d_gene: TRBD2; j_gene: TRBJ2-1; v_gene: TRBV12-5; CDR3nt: TGTGCTAGTGGTGCCGACAGTCTCCGGACTAGCGGCTCCTACAATGAGCAGTTCTTC; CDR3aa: CASGADSLRTSGSYNEQFF
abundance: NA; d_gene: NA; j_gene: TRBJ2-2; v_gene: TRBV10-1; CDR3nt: TGCGCCAGCAGTGTTAGAAGCTCCGGGGAGCTGTTTTTT; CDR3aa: CASSVRSSGELFF
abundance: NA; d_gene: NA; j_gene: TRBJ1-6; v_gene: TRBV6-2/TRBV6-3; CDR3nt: TGTGCCAGCAGTTACTCGGAGGCCCTCCACTTT; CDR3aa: CASSYSEALHF
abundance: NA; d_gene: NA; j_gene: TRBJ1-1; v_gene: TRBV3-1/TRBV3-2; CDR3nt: TGTGCCAGCAGCGCCTATGGACAGATGAACACTGAAGCTTTCTTT; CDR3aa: CASSAYGQMNTEAFF
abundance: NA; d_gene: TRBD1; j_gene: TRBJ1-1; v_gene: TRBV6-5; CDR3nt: TGTGCCAGCAGAGACGGACAGGCCACCCGCGCTTTCTTT; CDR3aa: CASRDGQATRAFF
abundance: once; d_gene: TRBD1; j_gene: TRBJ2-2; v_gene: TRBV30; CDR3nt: TGTGCCTGGACCAGGGGGGGACAGGGGACCGGGGAGCTGTTTTTT; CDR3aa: CAWTRGGQGTGELFF
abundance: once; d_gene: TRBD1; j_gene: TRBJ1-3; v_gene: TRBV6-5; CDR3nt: TGTGCCAGCGCGTTAGGGGGCTTGGGAAACACCATATATTTT; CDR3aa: CASALGGLGNTIYF
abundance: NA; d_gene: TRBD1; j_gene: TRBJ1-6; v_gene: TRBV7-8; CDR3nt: TGTGCCAGCAGCTTAGCGCGGACAGGAGGGAATTCACCCCTCCACTTT; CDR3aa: CASSLARTGGNSPLHF
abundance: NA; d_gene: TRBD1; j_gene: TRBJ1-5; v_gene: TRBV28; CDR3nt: TGTGCCAGCAGCATGGACAGGAGCAATCAGCCCCAGCATTTT; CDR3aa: CASSMDRSNQPQHF
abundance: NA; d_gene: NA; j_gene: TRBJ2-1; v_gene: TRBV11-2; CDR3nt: TGTGCCAGCAGCCCCGGAGGCAGGCACAATGAGCAGTTCTTC; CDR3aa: CASSPGGRHNEQFF
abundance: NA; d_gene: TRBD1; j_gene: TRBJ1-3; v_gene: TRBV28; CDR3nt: TGTGCCAGCAGTCCACTCGGACAGGGGGTTGGAAACACCATATATTTT; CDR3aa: CASSPLGQGVGNTIYF
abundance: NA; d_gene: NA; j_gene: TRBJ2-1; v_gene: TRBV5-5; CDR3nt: TGTGCCAGCAGCTTGGGTCGTTCGAGCTCCTACAATGAGCAGTTCTTC; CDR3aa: CASSLGRSSSYNEQFF
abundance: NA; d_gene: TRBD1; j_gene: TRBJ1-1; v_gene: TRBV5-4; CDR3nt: TGTGCCAGCAGCTTGGGAAGGGGACAGGGGGGCCCTGAAGCTTTCTTT; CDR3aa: CASSLGRGQGGPEAFF
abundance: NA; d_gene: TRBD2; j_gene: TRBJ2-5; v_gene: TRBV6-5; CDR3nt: TGTGCCAGCAGAGCTAGCGGCCAAGAGACCCAGTACTTC; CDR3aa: CASRASGQETQYF
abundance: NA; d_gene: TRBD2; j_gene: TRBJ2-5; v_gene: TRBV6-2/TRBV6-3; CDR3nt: TGTGCCAGCAGTTACGCGAGGCGGGTGACGGGAGGGCCCAAAGAGACCCAGTACTTC; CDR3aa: CASSYARRVTGGPKETQYF
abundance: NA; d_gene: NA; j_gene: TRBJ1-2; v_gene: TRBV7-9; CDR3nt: TGTGCCAGCAGCCTACACGACAGCCCATTTTTGGGCTACACCTTC; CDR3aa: CASSLHDSPFLGYTF
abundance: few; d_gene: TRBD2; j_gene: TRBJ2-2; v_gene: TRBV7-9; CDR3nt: TGTGCCAGCAGCCGGACTAGCGGCGACTGGTACGCGAACACCGGGGAGCTGTTTTTT; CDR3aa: CASSRTSGDWYANTGELFF
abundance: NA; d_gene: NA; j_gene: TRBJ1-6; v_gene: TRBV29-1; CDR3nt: TGCAGCGGGAGGGTGACCCAAAATTCACCCCTCCACTTT; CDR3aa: CSGRVTQNSPLHF
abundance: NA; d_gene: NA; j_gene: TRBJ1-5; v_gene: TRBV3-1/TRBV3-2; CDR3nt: TGTGCCAGCAGCCAAGATAACAGGGTTCAGCCCCAGCATTTT; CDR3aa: CASSQDNRVQPQHF
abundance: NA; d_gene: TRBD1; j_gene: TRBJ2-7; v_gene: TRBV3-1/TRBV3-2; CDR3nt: TGTGCCAGCACCAATAACAGGGGGTTCGGCGAGCAGTACTTC; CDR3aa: CASTNNRGFGEQYF
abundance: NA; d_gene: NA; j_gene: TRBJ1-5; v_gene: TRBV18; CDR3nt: TGTGCCAGCTCACCGTCTGTACCAGGCCAGCCCCAGCATTTT; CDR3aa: CASSPSVPGQPQHF
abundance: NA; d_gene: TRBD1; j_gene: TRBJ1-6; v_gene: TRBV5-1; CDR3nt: TGCGCCAGCAGCTTGCGGACAGGAGATTCACCCCTCCACTTT; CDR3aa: CASSLRTGDSPLHF
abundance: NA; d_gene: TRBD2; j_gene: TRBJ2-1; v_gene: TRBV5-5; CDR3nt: TGTGCCAGCAGCTCTAACAACCTAGCGGGAGGGAGCAATGAGCAGTTCTTC; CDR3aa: CASSSNNLAGGSNEQFF
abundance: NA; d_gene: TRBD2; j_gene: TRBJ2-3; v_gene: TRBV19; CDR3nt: TGTGCCAGTAGTAGAGAACTAGCGGGATCTGGAGATACGCAGTATTTT; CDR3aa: CASSRELAGSGDTQYF
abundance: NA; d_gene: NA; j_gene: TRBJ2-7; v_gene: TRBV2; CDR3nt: TGTGCCAGCAGTGCTGAGAATCGTATGTACGAGCAGTACTTC; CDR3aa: CASSAENRMYEQYF
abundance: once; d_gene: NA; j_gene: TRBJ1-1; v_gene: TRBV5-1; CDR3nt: TGCGCCAGCAGCTTACAGGGCCCGGTGACTGAAGCTTTCTTT; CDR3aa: CASSLQGPVTEAFF
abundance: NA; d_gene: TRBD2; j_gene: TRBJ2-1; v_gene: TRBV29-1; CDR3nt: TGCAGCGTTACGGGGCTCGCGGGGGGCGCCTACAATGAGCAGTTCTTC; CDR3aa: CSVTGLAGGAYNEQFF
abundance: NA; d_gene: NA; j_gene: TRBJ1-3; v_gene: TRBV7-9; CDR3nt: TGTGCCAGCAGCTTACTCGGTACCCGCTCTGGAAACACCATATATTTT; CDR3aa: CASSLLGTRSGNTIYF
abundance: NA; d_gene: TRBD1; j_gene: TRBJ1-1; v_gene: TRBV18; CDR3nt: TGTGCCAGCTCACCCACTGACAGGGTTTACACTGAAGCTTTCTTT; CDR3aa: CASSPTDRVYTEAFF
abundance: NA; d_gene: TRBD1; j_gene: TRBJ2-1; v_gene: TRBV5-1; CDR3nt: TGCGCCAGCAGCTTCATCCCCCCACAACCGGGACAGGGTTACAATGAGCAGTTCTTC; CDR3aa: CASSFIPPQPGQGYNEQFF
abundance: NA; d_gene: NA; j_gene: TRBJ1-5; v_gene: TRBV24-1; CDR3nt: TGTGCCACCAGTACAGTCAATCAGCCCCAGCATTTT; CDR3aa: CATSTVNQPQHF
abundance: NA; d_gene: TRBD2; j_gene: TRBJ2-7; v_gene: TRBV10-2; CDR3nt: TGCGCCAGCCAATTAACTAGCGGGTTCTCCTACGAGCAGTACTTC; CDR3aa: CASQLTSGFSYEQYF
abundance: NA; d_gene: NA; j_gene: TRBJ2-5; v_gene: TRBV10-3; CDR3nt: TGTGCCATCAGTGGGGCAGGGATCCAAGAGACCCAGTACTTC; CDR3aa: CAISGAGIQETQYF
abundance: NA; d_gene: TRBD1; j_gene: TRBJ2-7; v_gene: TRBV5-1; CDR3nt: TGCGCCAGCAGCTTGGTTAGCAACAGGGGTTCCGAGCAGTACTTC; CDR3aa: CASSLVSNRGSEQYF
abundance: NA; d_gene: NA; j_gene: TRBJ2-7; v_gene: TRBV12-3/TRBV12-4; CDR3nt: TGTGCCAGCAGTTTATTCGGGATCCACGAGCAGTACTTC; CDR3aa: CASSLFGIHEQYF
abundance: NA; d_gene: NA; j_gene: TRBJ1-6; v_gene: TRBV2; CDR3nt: TGTGCCTCCTCAGACAGTAATTCACCCCTCCACTTT; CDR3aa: CASSDSNSPLHF
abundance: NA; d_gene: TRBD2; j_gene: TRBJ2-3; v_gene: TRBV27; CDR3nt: TGTGCCAGCAGTTTTAGTCAGGCGGGAGCGACAGATACGCAGTATTTT; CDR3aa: CASSFSQAGATDTQYF
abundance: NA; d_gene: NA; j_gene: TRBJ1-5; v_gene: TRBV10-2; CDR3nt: TGCGCCAGCAGTGAAGGTACGGGGGGAGCTCAGCCCCAGCATTTT; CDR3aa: CASSEGTGGAQPQHF
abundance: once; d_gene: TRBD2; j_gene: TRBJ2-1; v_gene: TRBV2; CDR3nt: TGTGCCAGCAGGGGGCGGGAGTCCTACAATGAGCAGTTCTTC; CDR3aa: CASRGRESYNEQFF
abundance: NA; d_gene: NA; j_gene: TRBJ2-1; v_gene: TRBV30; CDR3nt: TGTGCCTGGATTTTGGCGGGCGGGACCCACAATGAGCAGTTCTTC; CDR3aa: CAWILAGGTHNEQFF
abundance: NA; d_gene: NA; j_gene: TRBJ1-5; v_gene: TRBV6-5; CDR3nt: TGTGCCAGCAGTTACTCGGCAGGGATCGATCAGCCCCAGCATTTT; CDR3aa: CASSYSAGIDQPQHF
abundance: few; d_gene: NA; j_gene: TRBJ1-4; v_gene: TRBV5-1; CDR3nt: TGCGCCAGCAGCTTACAGGTCTCTAATGAAAAACTGTTTTTT; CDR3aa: CASSLQVSNEKLFF
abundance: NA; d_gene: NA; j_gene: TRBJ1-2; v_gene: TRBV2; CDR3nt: TGTGCCAGCAGCCCTGCCTACACAGGAGGGGACTATGGCTACACCTTC; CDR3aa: CASSPAYTGGDYGYTF
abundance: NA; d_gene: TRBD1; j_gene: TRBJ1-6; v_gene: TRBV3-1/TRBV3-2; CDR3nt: TGTGCCAGCAGCACCGGGACAGGGGATTGGGCCCTCCACTTT; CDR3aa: CASSTGTGDWALHF